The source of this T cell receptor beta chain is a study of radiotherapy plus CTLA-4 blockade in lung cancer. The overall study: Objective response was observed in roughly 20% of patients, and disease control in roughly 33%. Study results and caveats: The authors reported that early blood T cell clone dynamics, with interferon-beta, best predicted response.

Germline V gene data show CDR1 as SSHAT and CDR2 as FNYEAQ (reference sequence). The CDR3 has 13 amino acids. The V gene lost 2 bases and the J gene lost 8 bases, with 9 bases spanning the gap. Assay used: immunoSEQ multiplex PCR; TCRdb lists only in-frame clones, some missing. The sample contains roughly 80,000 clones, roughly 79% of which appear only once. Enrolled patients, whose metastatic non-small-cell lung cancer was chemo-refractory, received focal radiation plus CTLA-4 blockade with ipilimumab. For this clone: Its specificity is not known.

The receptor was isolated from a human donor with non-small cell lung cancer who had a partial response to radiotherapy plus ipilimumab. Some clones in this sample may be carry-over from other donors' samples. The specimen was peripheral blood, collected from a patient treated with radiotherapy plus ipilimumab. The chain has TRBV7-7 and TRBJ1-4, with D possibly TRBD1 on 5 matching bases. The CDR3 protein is CASSLHRGEKLFF. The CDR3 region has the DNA TGTGCCAGCAGCTTACATAGGGGCGAAAAACTGTTTTTT.